The rows below give T cell receptor beta chains drawn from one sample of a study of breast tumors, draining lymph nodes, adjacent tissues. Each CDR3 protein is one row after TCRdb ran MiXCR on the multiplex PCR reads. Counted here are 150,000 to 200,000 distinct CDR3 sequences, approximately 33% occurring once; the ten biggest clones make up about 3.7%. Sequencing was performed on axillary lymph node tissue. The source is a female donor with breast cancer. Some clones in this sample may be carry-over from other donors' samples. The CDR3 runs from the conserved cysteine through the conserved F or W. D genes are given only for firm matches. Only some rows state a clone size, as once, few, many or a class for expanded clones.

J gene | V gene | clone size | D gene | CDR3 protein | CDR3 DNA
TRBJ2-7 | TRBV20-1 | many | NA | CSARPSAYEQYF | TGCAGTGCTAGACCCTCGGCCTACGAGCAGTACTTC
TRBJ2-2 | TRBV12-3/TRBV12-4 | NA | NA | CASSGPEELFF | TGTGCCAGCAGTGGCCCCGAGGAGCTGTTTTTT
TRBJ2-3 | TRBV4-3 | many | TRBD2 | CASSQEGSGRAHTQYF | TGCGCCAGCAGCCAAGAGGGAAGCGGGAGGGCCCATACGCAGTATTTT
TRBJ2-7 | TRBV3-1 | many | TRBD2 | CASSRSGINYEQYF | TGTGCCAGCAGTCGAAGCGGGATAAACTACGAGCAGTACTTC
TRBJ1-6 | TRBV15 | many | NA | CATSKDLYNSPLHF | TGTGCCACCAGCAAGGACCTTTATAATTCACCCCTCCACTTT
TRBJ1-5 | TRBV5-6 | NA | TRBD1 | CASSLGQGARPQHF | TGTGCCAGCAGCTTGGGACAGGGGGCGAGGCCCCAGCATTTT
TRBJ2-7 | TRBV12-3/TRBV12-4 | many | TRBD1 | CASSPTGIYEQYF | TGTGCCAGCAGTCCGACAGGGATCTACGAGCAGTACTTC
TRBJ1-2 | TRBV12-3/TRBV12-4 | NA | NA | CASSLWEYYGYTF | TGTGCCAGCAGTTTGTGGGAGTACTATGGCTACACCTTC
TRBJ1-6 | TRBV11-3 | many | NA | CASSREGGTSYNSPLHF | TGTGCCAGCAGCCGAGAGGGGGGGACCTCCTATAATTCACCCCTCCACTTT
TRBJ1-2 | TRBV14 | NA | NA | CASSHRRGAPLYGYTF | TGTGCCAGCAGCCATCGACGGGGGGCCCCCCTCTACGGCTACACCTTC
TRBJ1-1 | TRBV5-1 | few | TRBD1 | CASSLTGTGGGEAFF | TGCGCCAGCAGCCTAACCGGGACAGGGGGCGGTGAAGCTTTCTTT
TRBJ1-4 | TRBV20-1 | many | NA | CSASESTQTNEKLFF | TGCAGTGCTAGTGAATCGACCCAAACTAATGAAAAACTGTTTTTT
TRBJ2-1 | TRBV20-1 | many | TRBD2 | CSASFASGDTNEQFF | TGCAGTGCTAGTTTCGCTAGCGGGGACACAAATGAGCAGTTCTTC
TRBJ2-3 | TRBV30 | many | NA | CAWRRDTDTQYF | TGTGCCTGGAGGAGAGATACAGATACGCAGTATTTT
TRBJ1-2 | TRBV15 | many | NA | CATSTHSRGRNYGYTF | TGTGCCACCAGTACTCACTCCAGAGGGCGGAACTATGGCTACACCTTC
TRBJ1-2 | TRBV15 | many | NA | CATSRTSFSGTLYGYTF | TGTGCCACCAGCAGAACAAGTTTTTCCGGGACACTCTATGGCTACACCTTC
TRBJ2-3 | TRBV5-1 | NA | NA | CASSFGPDTHYF | TGCGCCAGCAGCTTTGGGCCAGATACGCACTATTTT
TRBJ2-7 | TRBV6-2/TRBV6-3 | NA | NA | CASSYPSGLLYEQYF | TGTGCCAGCAGTTACCCCTCGGGACTTCTCTACGAGCAGTACTTC
TRBJ2-1 | TRBV7-9 | once | NA | CASSPPSRPYNAQFF | TGTGCCAGCAGCCCCCCGAGCAGGCCCTACAATGCGCAGTTCTTC
TRBJ2-7 | TRBV6-1 | many | TRBD1 | CASSEAGTGAEQYF | TGTGCCAGCAGTGAAGCCGGGACAGGGGCCGAGCAGTACTTC
TRBJ2-7 | TRBV6-1 | many | NA | CASRSGYEQYF | TGTGCCAGCAGGAGTGGCTACGAGCAGTACTTC
TRBJ2-3 | TRBV20-1 | many | TRBD2 | CSARLAGGRDTQYF | TGCAGTGCTAGGCTAGCGGGGGGCAGGGATACGCAGTATTTT
TRBJ2-7 | TRBV29-1 | many | NA | CSVEPGGYEQYF | TGCAGCGTTGAGCCGGGCGGCTACGAGCAGTACTTC
TRBJ2-5 | TRBV6-2/TRBV6-3 | many | TRBD2 | CASSYSRAASGGPKETQYF | TGTGCCAGCAGTTACTCGAGGGCGGCTAGCGGGGGGCCTAAGGAGACCCAGTACTTC
TRBJ2-2 | TRBV5-1 | NA | TRBD1 | CASSLEQGASSAEGGELFF | TGCGCCAGCAGCTTGGAACAGGGGGCCTCTAGCGCAGAGGGCGGGGAGCTGTTTTTT
TRBJ2-6 | TRBV7-6 | many | NA | CASSSVSGANVLTF | TGTGCCAGCAGCTCAGTCTCTGGGGCCAACGTCCTGACTTTC
TRBJ1-6 | TRBV7-2 | once | NA | CASSIRQGNNFPLHF | TGTGCCAGCAGCATAAGGCAGGGGAATAATTTCCCCCTCCACTTT
TRBJ1-5 | TRBV27 | many | TRBD1 | CASSLTGRGNQPQHF | TGTGCCAGCAGCCTGACAGGGCGCGGCAATCAGCCCCAGCATTTT
TRBJ2-7 | TRBV20-1 | many | TRBD2 | CSAPIQAGVPYEQYF | TGCAGTGCACCCATCCAGGCGGGAGTTCCCTACGAGCAGTACTTC
TRBJ2-5 | TRBV11-2 | NA | NA | CASSFVRTETQYF | TGTGCCAGCAGCTTTGTAAGGACAGAGACCCAGTACTTC
TRBJ2-1 | TRBV6-5 | many | NA | CASRRGAASSYNEQFF | TGTGCCAGCAGGCGAGGAGCTGCGAGCTCCTACAATGAGCAGTTCTTC
TRBJ1-3 | TRBV11-2 | NA | TRBD1 | CASSSDRGNTIYF | TGTGCCAGCAGCTCGGACAGGGGAAACACCATATATTTT
TRBJ2-3 | TRBV7-8 | many | NA | CASSPIGRGADTQYF | TGTGCCAGCAGCCCCATAGGCCGGGGCGCAGATACGCAGTATTTT
TRBJ2-1 | TRBV7-8 | many | TRBD2 | CASSLEAAGGSYNEQFF | TGTGCCAGCAGCTTAGAAGCAGCGGGGGGCTCCTACAATGAGCAGTTCTTC
TRBJ1-2 | TRBV20-1 | many | TRBD1 | CSTKGGTGYGYTF | TGCAGTACAAAGGGAGGGACAGGGTATGGCTACACCTTC
TRBJ2-3 | TRBV9 | NA | NA | CASSVAPGVITSTDTQYF | TGTGCCAGCAGCGTAGCCCCAGGGGTTATCACTAGCACAGATACGCAGTATTTT
TRBJ1-6 | TRBV15 | many | NA | CATSPSWGAYNSPLHF | TGTGCCACCAGCCCCTCATGGGGCGCCTATAATTCACCCCTCCACTTT
TRBJ1-1 | TRBV7-6 | NA | NA | CASSLGTTEAFF | TGTGCCAGCAGCTTAGGGACAACTGAAGCTTTCTTT
TRBJ2-1 | TRBV6-4 | few | TRBD1 | CASTHTETGGDEQFF | TGTGCCAGCACCCACACCGAGACAGGGGGCGATGAGCAGTTCTTC
TRBJ2-5 | TRBV27 | many | NA | CASSLGGRGIQETQYF | TGTGCCAGCAGTTTAGGGGGGCGGGGGATCCAAGAGACCCAGTACTTC
TRBJ2-7 | TRBV9 | many | NA | CASSGDPSRHYEQYF | TGTGCCAGCAGCGGAGACCCCAGCAGGCACTACGAGCAGTACTTC
TRBJ2-7 | TRBV6-2/TRBV6-3 | many | TRBD2 | CASMRGRALSYEQYF | TGTGCCAGCATGAGAGGGAGGGCCCTCTCCTACGAGCAGTACTTC
TRBJ2-1 | TRBV5-1 | many | NA | CASSVDPLAPEQFF | TGCGCCAGCAGTGTGGACCCCTTGGCCCCGGAGCAGTTCTTC
TRBJ2-4 | TRBV4-1 | many | TRBD2 | CASSRTSGENIQYF | TGCGCCAGCAGTCGGACTAGCGGGGAAAACATTCAGTACTTC
TRBJ1-4 | TRBV7-3 | NA | TRBD1 | CASSLRTGVLGEKLFF | TGTGCCAGCAGCTTACGGACAGGGGTGTTGGGTGAAAAACTGTTTTTT
TRBJ2-4 | TRBV6-1 | NA | NA | CASRVLGKNIQYF | TGTGCCAGCAGGGTTTTGGGCAAAAACATTCAGTACTTC
TRBJ2-1 | TRBV6-5 | many | TRBD2 | CASSHSPAGGGYNEQFF | TGTGCCAGCAGTCACTCCCCAGCGGGAGGGGGGTACAATGAGCAGTTCTTC
TRBJ2-2 | TRBV20-1 | NA | TRBD2 | CSARDLGGEPFF | TGCAGTGCTAGAGATTTGGGAGGGGAGCCGTTTTTT